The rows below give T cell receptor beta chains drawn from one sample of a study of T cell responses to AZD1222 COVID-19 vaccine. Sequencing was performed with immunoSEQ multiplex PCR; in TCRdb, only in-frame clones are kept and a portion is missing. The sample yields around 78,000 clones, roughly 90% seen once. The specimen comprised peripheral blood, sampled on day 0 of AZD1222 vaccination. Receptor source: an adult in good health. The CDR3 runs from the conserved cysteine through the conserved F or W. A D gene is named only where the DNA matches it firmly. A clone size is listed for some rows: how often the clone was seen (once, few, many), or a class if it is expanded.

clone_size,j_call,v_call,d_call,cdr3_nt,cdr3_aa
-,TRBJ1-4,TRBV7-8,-,TGTGCCAGCAGCTTAGGAATCAGCGAAAAACTGTTTTTT,CASSLGISEKLFF
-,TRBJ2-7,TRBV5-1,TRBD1,TGCGCCAGCAGCTTACAGGGGCCTACCTACGAGCAGTACTTC,CASSLQGPTYEQYF
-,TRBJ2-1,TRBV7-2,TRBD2,TGTGCCAGCAGCCTCTTACTAGCGGAATGGATCTTC,CASSLLLAEWIF
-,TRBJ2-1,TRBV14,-,TGTGCCAGCAGCCGTGGCAGTTCCTACAATGAGCAGTTCTTC,CASSRGSSYNEQFF
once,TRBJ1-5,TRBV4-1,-,TGCGCCAGCAGCCATGTTGACCGGGCAGATAGCAATCAGCCCCAGCATTTT,CASSHVDRADSNQPQHF
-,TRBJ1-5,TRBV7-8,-,TGTGCCAGCAGCACCAGGTGGGCCGTTTCTGATCAGCCCCAGCATTTT,CASSTRWAVSDQPQHF
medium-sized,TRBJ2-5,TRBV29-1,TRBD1,TGCAGCTCAGGACAGGGACAAGAGACCCAGTACTTC,CSSGQGQETQYF
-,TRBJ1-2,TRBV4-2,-,TGTGCCAGCAGCCTGATTTCGACAGGAGAAGGCTACACCTTC,CASSLISTGEGYTF
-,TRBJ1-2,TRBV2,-,TGTGCCAGCAGTGAAGCGCTTGGGGTTGCCGGCTACACCTTC,CASSEALGVAGYTF
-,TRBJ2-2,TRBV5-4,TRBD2,TGTGCCAGCAGCCTATTAAGACTAGCGGGGGGCCGGAACACCGGGGAGCTGTTTTTT,CASSLLRLAGGRNTGELFF
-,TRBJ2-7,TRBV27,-,TGTGCCAGCAGTCTCGACTGGGGAAGCGAGCAGTACTTC,CASSLDWGSEQYF
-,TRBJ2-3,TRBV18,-,TGTGCCAGCTCACTCTCAGCCGGCACAGATACGCAGTATTTT,CASSLSAGTDTQYF
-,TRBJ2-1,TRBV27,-,TGTGCCAGCAGATCCGTACCCTCCTACAATGAGCAGTTCTTC,CASRSVPSYNEQFF
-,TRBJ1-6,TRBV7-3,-,TGTGCCAGCAGCTTAGGTCGGAATTCACCCCTCCACTTT,CASSLGRNSPLHF
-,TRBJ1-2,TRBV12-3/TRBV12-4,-,TGTGCCAGCACCCGTCAAATACACTATGGCTACACCTTC,CASTRQIHYGYTF
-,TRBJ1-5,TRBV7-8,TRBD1,TGTGCCAGCAGCTTAGAAGGGACAGGCAATCAGCCCCAGCATTTT,CASSLEGTGNQPQHF
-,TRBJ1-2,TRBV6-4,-,TGTGCCAGCAGTGACTCCGGGGACCCTCGCGGCTATGGCTACACCTTC,CASSDSGDPRGYGYTF
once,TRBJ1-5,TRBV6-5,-,TGTGCCAGTCGGGACGGCTTTGGTGAGCCCCAGCATTTT,CASRDGFGEPQHF
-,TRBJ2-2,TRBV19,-,TGTGCCAGTAGTATAGGGGGCGTCCTTAGTGGCGGGGAGCTGTTTTTT,CASSIGGVLSGGELFF
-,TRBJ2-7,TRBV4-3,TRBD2,TGCGCCAGCAGCCATGTAACTAGCGGGATCCCCTACGAGCAGTACTTC,CASSHVTSGIPYEQYF
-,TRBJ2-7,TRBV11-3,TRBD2,TGTGCCAGCACCCAACGGCTAGCGGGGCTGGGGGAGCAGTACTTC,CASTQRLAGLGEQYF
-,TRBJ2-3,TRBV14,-,TGTGCCAGCAGCCGATTTGGGGGTTCTAGCACAGATACGCAGTATTTT,CASSRFGGSSTDTQYF
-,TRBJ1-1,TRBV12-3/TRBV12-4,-,TGTGCCAGCAGCTATGACAGTCAGGGAGAAGCTTTCTTT,CASSYDSQGEAFF
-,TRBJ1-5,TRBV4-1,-,TGCGCCAGCAGCCAAGATTCCAATCAGCCCCAGCATTTT,CASSQDSNQPQHF
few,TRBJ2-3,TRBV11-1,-,TGTGCCAGCAGCTTAAGACGTACCGCTACAGATACGCAGTATTTT,CASSLRRTATDTQYF
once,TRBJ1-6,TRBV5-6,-,TGTGCCAGCAGCTCCGTCATGCTACAAAATTCACCCCTCCACTTT,CASSSVMLQNSPLHF
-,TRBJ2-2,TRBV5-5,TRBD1,TGTGCCAGCAGCGCAGGGGGGAACACCGGGGAGCTGTTTTTT,CASSAGGNTGELFF
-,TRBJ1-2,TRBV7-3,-,TGTGCCAGCAGCTCGTGGTCGGGACGGAGTGAGAATGGCTACACCTTC,CASSSWSGRSENGYTF
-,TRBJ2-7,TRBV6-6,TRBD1,TGTGCCAGCAGTCGGACAGGGGAGACCTACGAGCAGTACTTC,CASSRTGETYEQYF
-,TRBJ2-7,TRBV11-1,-,TGTGCCAGCAGCCCCCTAAGCCACGAGCAGTACTTC,CASSPLSHEQYF
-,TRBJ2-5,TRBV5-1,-,TGCGCCAGCAGCTTTAGGGGAGGTACTTGGGGCGAGACCCAGTACTTC,CASSFRGGTWGETQYF
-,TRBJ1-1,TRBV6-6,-,TGTGCCAGCATACCGCCTGGGAGCACTGAAGCTTTCTTT,CASIPPGSTEAFF
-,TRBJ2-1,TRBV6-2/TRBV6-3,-,TGTGCCAGCAGCCTCGACGGACCTCACGGTGGCAATGAGCAGTTCTTC,CASSLDGPHGGNEQFF
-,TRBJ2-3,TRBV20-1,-,TGCAGTGCAAACACAGATACGCAGTATTTT,CSANTDTQYF
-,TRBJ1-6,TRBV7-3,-,TGTGCCAGCAGCTTCAACAGAGTAAATTCACCCCTCCACTTT,CASSFNRVNSPLHF
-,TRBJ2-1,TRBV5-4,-,TGTGCCAGCAGCTTTTACAGGGTATCCAATGAGCAGTTCTTC,CASSFYRVSNEQFF
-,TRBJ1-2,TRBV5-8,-,TGTGCCAGCAACTCCCCGACAGGTTTCCTTAACTATGGCTACACCTTC,CASNSPTGFLNYGYTF
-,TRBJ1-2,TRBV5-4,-,TGTGCCAGCAGCTTGGTGGGGCTCGGCTACACCTTC,CASSLVGLGYTF
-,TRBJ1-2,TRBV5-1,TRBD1,TGCGCCAGCAGCTTCGACAGGGGAGCCTATGGCTACACCTTC,CASSFDRGAYGYTF
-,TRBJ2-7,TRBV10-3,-,TGTGCCATCAGTGAGTCGGGGGACTCACGTAGGGAGCAGTACTTC,CAISESGDSRREQYF
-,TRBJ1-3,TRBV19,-,TGTGCCAGTCGGAAAAGTTCAGGGGCTGGAAACACCATATATTTT,CASRKSSGAGNTIYF
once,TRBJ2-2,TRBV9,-,TGTGCCAGCAGCGTAGGGGCCGGGACAAACGGGGAGCTGTTTTTT,CASSVGAGTNGELFF
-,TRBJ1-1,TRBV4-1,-,TGCGCCAGCAGTCCTTCCCCCCTTCGTACCTCCTTTGGGGCTTTCTTT,CASSPSPLRTSFGAFF
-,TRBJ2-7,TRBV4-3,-,TGCGCCAGCAGCCAAGATCTTCCAGGCCCAGGGTACGAGCAGTACTTC,CASSQDLPGPGYEQYF
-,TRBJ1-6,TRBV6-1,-,TGTGCCAGCAGTGAGGCAGGGTACAGGAATTCACCCCTCCACTTT,CASSEAGYRNSPLHF
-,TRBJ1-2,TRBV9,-,TGTGCCAGCACCGAAGGGGGGGGAGGGAACTATGGCTACACCTTC,CASTEGGGGNYGYTF
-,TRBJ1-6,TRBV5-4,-,TGTGCCAGCAGGAGAGGGGGGACGGATTCACCCCTCCACTTT,CASRRGGTDSPLHF
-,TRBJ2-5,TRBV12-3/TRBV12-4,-,TGTGCCAGCAGTCGGGACGGACAAGAGACCCAGTACTTC,CASSRDGQETQYF
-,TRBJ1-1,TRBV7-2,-,TGTGCCAGCAGCTTAGCGGGGGGCTCGAACACTGAAGCTTTCTTT,CASSLAGGSNTEAFF
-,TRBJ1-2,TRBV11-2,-,TGTGCCAGCAGCTTAGACCTCCCGGGACTCCGTAACTATGGCTACACCTTC,CASSLDLPGLRNYGYTF
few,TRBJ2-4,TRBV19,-,TGTGCCAGTAGTATCGACAGGCTTCTAGCCAAAAACATTCAGTACTTC,CASSIDRLLAKNIQYF
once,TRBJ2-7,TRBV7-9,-,TGTGCCAGCAGCGCGAGGACTCCTTACGAGCAGTACTTC,CASSARTPYEQYF
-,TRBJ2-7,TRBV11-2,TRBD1,TGTGCCAGCAGCGCAGGGACAGACGAGCAGTACTTC,CASSAGTDEQYF
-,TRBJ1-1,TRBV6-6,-,TGTGCCAGCAGTTACTCGAGGGGAAGGAACACTGAAGCTTTCTTT,CASSYSRGRNTEAFF
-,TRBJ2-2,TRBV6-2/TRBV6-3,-,TGTGCCAGCAGTTACAGCGCCGGGGAGCTGTTTTTT,CASSYSAGELFF